Following are 16 T cell receptor beta chains from one sample sequenced in a study of blood T cells in healthy people across ages. It was with a sample-barcoded 5' primer and a J-beta primer mix that a second PCR of roughly 7 to 12 cycles was run. TCRdb ran MiXCR on the 5' RACE reads and lists one entry per CDR3 protein. The data contain about 900,000 distinct CDR3 sequences, 40% to 60% of them seen just once; the ten biggest clones take up roughly 13%. Input material: blood. The origin of the receptors is a man aged 25-40 years in good health.

This clonotype showed up just a few times. This chain uses TRBV5-1 with TRBJ2-7, with 12 positions matching TRBD1. Germline V gene data show CDR1 as SGHRS and CDR2 as YFSETQ. CDR3 length equals 14 residues. J gave up 5 bases and V 3 bases, and 3 bases lay outside the gene matches. The CDR3 nucleotides read TGCGCCAGCAGCTCGGGACAGGGGGCCCACGAGCAGTACTTC. Amino acids: CASSSGQGAHEQYF.

Many counts were recorded for this clonotype. The chain carries TRBV7-8 and TRBJ2-1; no definite D call. Per the germline V gene, CDR1 is SGHVS and CDR2 is FQNEAQ. V dropped 5 bases and J dropped 9 bases, with 5 bases sitting between them. The CDR3 sequence is 10 residues long. This CDR3 is CASSVGEQFF. The CDR3, as DNA: TGTGCCAGCAGCGTCGGTGAGCAGTTCTTC.

This clonotype has more than one count but fewer than ten. This chain uses TRBV20-1 with TRBJ2-5, with D possibly matching TRBD1 (5 bases). The assigned J gene may be wrong: the sequence end matches TRBJ2-7 better. The length of the CDR3 is 15 residues. The germline V gene has CDR1 DFQATT and CDR2 SNEGSKA (reference sequence). The chain's CDR3 is CSARDTFQGEHEQYF. The DNA of the CDR3 is TGCAGTGCTAGAGATACGTTCCAGGGTGAGCACGAGCAGTACTTC.

This chain joins TRBV7-2 and TRBJ2-1; 11 bases agree with TRBD2. The CDR3 contains 15 residues. Germline V gene sequence: CDR1 SGHTA, CDR2 FQGNSA. Trimming took 5 bases from V and 10 from J; bases not matched to a gene: 10. The CDR3 region has the DNA TGTGCCAGCAGCGCCGGAGCGACTAGCGGGGTCGAGCAGTTCTTC. Residues: CASSAGATSGVEQFF. Together with reference TRBV7-2 and TRBJ2-1, the CDR3 gives the full variable domain: GAGVSQSPSNKVTEKGKDVELRCDPISGHTALYWYRQSLGQGLEFLIYFQGNSAPDKSGLPSDRFSAERTGGSVSTLTIQRTQQEDSAVYLCASSAGATSGVEQFFGPGTRLTVL.

The chain combines TRBV11-3 with TRBJ2-3, with 9 positions matching TRBD1. The CDR3 is made up of 17 amino acids. The V gene's germline CDR1 is SGHNT and CDR2 YENEEA. V was pared by 4 bases and J by 1 base, with 9 bases of the junction left unmatched. CDR3 in amino acids: CASSSGNGQGRTDTQYF. As DNA, the CDR3 is TGTGCCAGCAGCTCCGGCAACGGACAGGGGCGCACAGATACGCAGTATTTT.

The chain recombines TRBV29-1 with TRBJ1-1; TRBD1 matches at 7 bases. The CDR3 has 15 residues. The germline gives CDR1 SQVTM, CDR2 ANQGSEA. V dropped 1 base and J dropped 5; count of bases not matched to a gene: 10. CDR3 bases: TGCAGCGTTGAAGTCCTACGACAGGGAAGGACTGAAGCTTTCTTT. This encodes CSVEVLRQGRTEAFF.

This chain links TRBV5-1 with TRBJ2-1, with 7 bases identical to TRBD1. The V segment lost 3 bases and the J segment 9 bases; nucleotides outside the gene matches: 12. The germline CDR1 and CDR2 sequences are SGHRS and YFSETQ. The CDR3 spans 15 residues. The CDR3 protein is CASSSPEGALGEQFF. CDR3 bases: TGCGCCAGCAGCTCCCCCGAGGGGGCCTTGGGTGAGCAGTTCTTC.

This chain connects TRBV7-9 to TRBJ1-1, with 8 bases aligning to TRBD1. Trimming at V came to 5 bases and at J to 3 bases, leaving 14 bases not matched to a gene. CDR3 size: 17 residues. Germline loops: CDR1 SEHNR, CDR2 FQNEAQ (reference sequence). Written as DNA, the CDR3 is TGTGCCAGCAGCGGGGGACAGGTGAACGACCGGGACACTGAAGCTTTCTTT. This codes for CASSGGQVNDRDTEAFF.

This chain uses TRBV28 with TRBJ2-7, with 10 bases fitting TRBD1. This CDR3 is 16 amino acids long. V lost 4 bases, J lost 5 bases, and 11 bases stayed unmatched. From germline, CDR1 is MDHEN and CDR2 SYDVKM. Here the CDR3 DNA reads TGTGCCAGCAGTTCACCCCAGACAGGGGGCCCCAACGAGCAGTACTTC. Translated, it gives CASSSPQTGGPNEQYF.

This rearrangement joins TRBV7-9 to TRBJ2-5; D uncertain. Looked up from germline, CDR1 is SEHNR and CDR2 is FQNEAQ (reference sequence). There are 14 residues in the CDR3. V gave up 4 bases and J gave up 2 bases, with 11 bases separating them. The chain's CDR3 is CASSSTRRQETQYF. As DNA, the CDR3 is TGTGCCAGCAGCTCAACCCGCCGACAAGAGACCCAGTACTTC.

The V and J genes are TRBV3-1 and TRBJ1-2; the D gene is possibly TRBD1 (5 bases). Per germline, CDR1 LGHDT and CDR2 YNNKEL (reference sequence). V was trimmed by 0 bases and J by 4 bases, leaving 12 bases between them. The CDR3 is 15 amino acids. CDR3 nucleotides: TGTGCCAGCAGCCAAGAGCGCCGGGGGTCCTATGGCTACACCTTC. Protein sequence: CASSQERRGSYGYTF.

The CDR3 bases are TGCGCCAGCAGCCACCCCAATCAGCCCCAGCATTTT. Translated, it gives CASSHPNQPQHF. The rearrangement joins TRBV10-2 to TRBJ1-5, with D unclear. V was shortened by 6 bases and J by 3 bases, with 6 bases between the two germline ends. Germline V gene sequence: CDR1 WSHSY, CDR2 SAAADI. The length of the CDR3 is 12 residues.

This clonotype was seen only a few times. This chain connects TRBV5-1 to TRBJ2-1, with 8 bases lining up with TRBD1. CDR1 and CDR2 from the germline V gene are SGHRS and YFSETQ. J lost 3 bases, V lost 4 bases, and 3 bases had no gene match. The CDR3 loop spans 14 amino acids. The CDR3 DNA sequence: TGCGCCAGCAGCCGACAGGGGTTCTACAATGAGCAGTTCTTC. Its protein product is CASSRQGFYNEQFF.

This clonotype was observed a handful of times. V is TRBV5-1 and J is TRBJ1-4, with TRBD1 as a possible D gene (5 bases). This CDR3 has 13 residues. In germline, CDR1 is SGHRS, CDR2 YFSETQ. The germline V and J ends were trimmed by 4 bases and 6 bases, with 10 bases remaining between them. The CDR3 DNA follows: TGCGCCAGCAGCCTGGGACGCTATGAAAAACTGTTTTTT. Protein: CASSLGRYEKLFF.

This chain uses TRBV4-3 with TRBJ2-3, with a possible D match to TRBD2 (5 bases). The CDR3 runs to 15 residues. Per the germline V gene, CDR1 is LGHNA and CDR2 is YSLEER. The V end lost 0 bases, the J end lost 4 bases, and 11 bases lay between the germline ends. CDR3 sequence: CASSQDVWEPDTQYF. CDR3 coding DNA: TGCGCCAGCAGCCAAGATGTGTGGGAGCCAGATACGCAGTATTTT.

The chain couples TRBV24-1 to TRBJ2-2; possibly TRBD2 for D (5 bases). Trimming pared 3 bases from V and 3 bases from J, leaving 7 bases between. Germline V gene lookup returns CDR1 KGHDR and CDR2 SFDVKD. The CDR3 consists of 14 residues. CDR3 DNA sequence: TGTGCCACCAGTGATCTAGCCCACACCGGGGAGCTGTTTTTT. Residues: CATSDLAHTGELFF.